The 28 T cell receptor beta chains below come from one sample, sequenced in a study of T-cell memory formation after mild COVID-19. A single record per CDR3 protein comes from TCRdb applying MiXCR to the 5' RACE reads. The table has approximately 400,000 distinct CDR3 sequences, about 24% seen once. Material for sequencing was PBMCs or a T cell subset sorted from them (not recorded which). The receptors stem from an adult woman who had mild COVID-19 (a few samples of this study predate the infection). Cell type and time point are not known.

The chain joins TRBV25-1 to TRBJ1-6; the D gene is possibly TRBD1 (6 bases). Germline CDR1 reads MGHDK; CDR2 reads SYGVNS. V lost 4 bases to trimming and J lost 4 bases, with 11 bases between them. This CDR3 has 15 residues. The CDR3 region is CASSARTDYNSPLHF. The DNA of the CDR3 is TGTGCCAGCAGTGCCAGGACAGATTATAATTCACCCCTCCACTTT. Together with reference TRBV25-1 and TRBJ1-6, the CDR3 gives the full variable domain: EADIYQTPRYLVIGTGKKITLECSQTMGHDKMYWYQQDPGMELHLIHYSYGVNSTEKGDLSSESTVSRIRTEHFPLTLESARPSHTSQYLCASSARTDYNSPLHFGNGTRLTVT.

The V gene is TRBV9, the J gene TRBJ1-2; 7 positions match TRBD1. The germline V gene has CDR1 SGDLS and CDR2 YYNGEE. The V segment lost 3 bases and the J segment 6 bases; nucleotides outside the gene matches: 5. The CDR3 extends over 13 amino acids. The CDR3 DNA follows: TGTGCCAGCAGCGGTTACAGGGGAGATGGCTACACCTTC. Amino acids: CASSGYRGDGYTF. Using reference TRBV9 and TRBJ1-2 for the parts outside the CDR3, the full variable domain is DSGVTQTPKHLITATGQRVTLRCSPRSGDLSVYWYQQSLDQGLQFLIQYYNGEERAKGNILERFSAQQFPDLHSELNLSSLELGDSALYFCASSGYRGDGYTFGSGTRLTVV.

V gene TRBV6-5 combines with J gene TRBJ1-1, with D perhaps TRBD1 (5 bases). Between the trimmed V and J ends, which lost 5 bases and 8 bases, there was a span of 21 bases. The CDR3 spans 15 residues. CDR1 MNHEY and CDR2 SVGAGI come from the germline V gene. The CDR3 coding sequence is TGTGCCAGCAGTCTCGGCCCCTCGGGGCCAGGGGAAGCTTTCTTT. This sequence encodes CASSLGPSGPGEAFF.

The chain uses TRBV5-1 and TRBJ2-5; D possibly corresponds to TRBD2 (7 bases). Trimming took off 6 bases at V and 1 base at J, with 13 bases between the two ends. Germline lookup yields CDR1 SGHRS and CDR2 YFSETQ. This CDR3 is built from 14 residues. CDR3 DNA: TGCGCCAGCAACGGCGGGGGCTTCCAAGAGACCCAGTACTTC. Its translation: CASNGGGFQETQYF.

The rearrangement joins TRBV7-2 to TRBJ2-7; tentatively, D is TRBD2 (5 bases). CDR3 length: 13 amino acids. Germline V lookup: CDR1 SGHTA, CDR2 FQGNSA. The V end was cut by 10 bases, the J end by 4 bases, with 17 bases between. CDR3 coding DNA: TGTGCCACTGATCGGGATCCGGGGTACGAGCAGTACTTC. Translated, it gives CATDRDPGYEQYF.

This clonotype was picked up a small number of times. CDR3 loop: CASSTPGSYEQYF. CDR3 DNA: TGTGCCAGCAGTACCCCAGGCTCCTACGAGCAGTACTTC. V is TRBV6-2 or TRBV6-3 and J is TRBJ2-7; D unresolved. Germline V lookup: CDR1 MNHEY, CDR2 SVGEGT. This CDR3 spans 13 amino acids. V lost 5 bases to trimming and J lost 0 bases, with 8 bases between them.

This clonotype was seen a handful of times. This sequence joins TRBV4-3 and TRBJ2-5, with D tentatively TRBD1 or TRBD2 (5 bases each). The CDR3 spans 14 residues. Trimming left V 3 bases short and J 4 bases short, with 12 bases between. From germline, CDR1 is LGHNA and CDR2 YSLEER. The CDR3 reads CASSHRTGTETQYF. As DNA, the CDR3 is TGCGCCAGCAGCCATAGGACTGGGACAGAGACCCAGTACTTC.

The V and J genes are TRBV6-6 and TRBJ2-3; 8 nucleotides line up with TRBD2. The CDR3 spans 15 residues. The trim removed 5 bases at V and 4 bases at J, leaving 8 bases unmatched. Germline V gives CDR1 MNHNY, CDR2 SVGAGI (reference sequence). The CDR3 loop is CASSLRGGPADTQYF. DNA for the CDR3: TGTGCCAGCAGTCTCCGGGGGGGCCCCGCAGATACGCAGTATTTT.

The CDR3 nucleotides are TGTGCCAGCAGCTTAGGGGGGATACCCTATGGCTACACCTTC. Its translation is CASSLGGIPYGYTF. This chain uses TRBV7-2 with TRBJ1-2, with a tentative D call TRBD1 (5 bases). This CDR3 has 14 residues. V lost 1 base and J 4 bases, leaving 10 bases between the germline ends. CDR1 and CDR2 from the germline V gene are SGHTA and FQGNSA.

This clonotype has just a few counts. The chain recombines TRBV5-1 with TRBJ2-7; D is unresolved. Trimming took off 7 bases at V and 2 bases at J, with 13 bases between the two ends. The CDR3 extends over 13 amino acids. The V gene's germline CDR1 is SGHRS and CDR2 YFSETQ. The CDR3 DNA sequence: TGCGCCAGCGGCTACACATTTGCCTACGAGCAGTACTTC. Its translation is CASGYTFAYEQYF. The full variable domain, with the rest looked up from reference TRBV5-1 and TRBJ2-7, is KAGVTQTPRYLIKTRGQQVTLSCSPISGHRSVSWYQQTPGQGLQFLFEYFSETQRNKGNFPGRFSGRQFSNSRSEMNVSTLELGDSALYLCASGYTFAYEQYFGPGTRLTVT.

This clonotype was observed at least ten times. This chain connects TRBV4-1 to TRBJ2-4; the match to TRBD1 covers 7 bases. V lost 4 bases to trimming and J lost 1 base; unmatched junction nucleotides: 1. CDR1 MGHRA and CDR2 YSYEKL come from the germline V gene. This CDR3 is built from 14 residues. CDR3 in amino acids: CASSPQGAKNIQYF. The CDR3 DNA sequence: TGCGCCAGCAGCCCACAGGGGGCCAAAAACATTCAGTACTTC.

The V and J genes are TRBV7-2 and TRBJ2-5; perhaps D is TRBD1 or TRBD2 (5 bases each). CDR3 length: 15 residues. V was pared by 2 bases and J by 3 bases, with 13 bases between. Germline-derived CDR1 and CDR2 are SGHTA and FQGNSA. CDR3 region: CASSLRGGGKETQYF. CDR3 sequence (DNA): TGTGCCAGCAGCTTAAGGGGCGGAGGCAAAGAGACCCAGTACTTC.

The chain employs TRBV10-3 and TRBJ1-6; 7 nucleotides agree with TRBD1. Looked up from germline, CDR1 is ENHRY and CDR2 is SYGVKD. Trimming cost V 3 bases and J 8 bases; bases outside gene matches: 7. This CDR3 has 15 amino acids. CDR3 region: CAISDVGGSDSPLHF. Written as DNA, the CDR3 is TGTGCCATCAGTGATGTAGGGGGCTCGGATTCACCCCTCCACTTT.

The genes are TRBV6-1 and TRBJ1-2; a possible D gene is TRBD1 (6 bases). This CDR3 contains 16 residues. With 1 base removed from V and 2 bases from J, the gap between germline ends came to 14 bases. In germline, CDR1 is MNHNS, CDR2 SASEGT. The CDR3 reads CASSEEVGTGNYGYTF. The CDR3 DNA reads as TGTGCCAGCAGTGAAGAAGTCGGAACAGGGAACTATGGCTACACCTTC.

This clonotype came up a few times. The chain has TRBV5-6 and TRBJ1-1; D might be TRBD1 (6 bases). The germline V gene has CDR1 SGHDT and CDR2 YYEEEE. With 4 bases removed from V and 4 bases from J, the gap between germline ends came to 20 bases. The CDR3 loop spans 16 amino acids. The CDR3 sequence: CASSPVYGGLSTEAFF. The CDR3 DNA follows: TGTGCCAGCAGCCCCGTCTATGGGGGGCTGAGCACTGAAGCTTTCTTT.

The V gene is TRBV10-3, the J gene TRBJ2-1; D call uncertain. Germline assignment: CDR1 ENHRY and CDR2 SYGVKD. This CDR3 comprises 14 residues. V lost 6 bases and J lost 5, with 14 bases in between. This CDR3 is CAISLPPGNNEQFF. In DNA, the CDR3 is TGTGCCATCAGCCTGCCGCCTGGTAACAATGAGCAGTTCTTC.

This clonotype was detected only a few times. This chain uses TRBV13 with TRBJ1-2; D is perhaps TRBD1 (5 bases). From germline, CDR1 is PRHDT and CDR2 FYEKMQ (reference sequence). The V gene lost 5 bases and the J gene lost 5 bases, with 9 bases spanning the gap. CDR3 length: 12 residues. The CDR3 sequence is CASSRGGYGYTF. The CDR3 nucleotides are TGTGCCAGCAGCCGGGGGGGGTATGGCTACACCTTC. Complete variable domain (other parts from reference TRBV13 and TRBJ1-2): AAGVIQSPRHLIKEKRETATLKCYPIPRHDTVYWYQQGPGQDPQFLISFYEKMQSDKGSIPDRFSAQQFSDYHSELNMSSLELGDSALYFCASSRGGYGYTFGSGTRLTVV.

This clonotype was detected only a few times. V and J are TRBV5-1 and TRBJ2-2; a weak D match, TRBD2 (7 bases). The CDR3 is 15 amino acids. The ends were cut back, 3 bases at V and 4 bases at J, with 13 bases in the middle. Germline CDR1 SGHRS, CDR2 YFSETQ. CDR3 sequence (DNA): TGCGCCAGCAGCTCGGGGGGCTTGAGCACCGGGGAGCTGTTTTTT. Its translation: CASSSGGLSTGELFF. Variable domain in full (rest from reference TRBV5-1 and TRBJ2-2): KAGVTQTPRYLIKTRGQQVTLSCSPISGHRSVSWYQQTPGQGLQFLFEYFSETQRNKGNFPGRFSGRQFSNSRSEMNVSTLELGDSALYLCASSSGGLSTGELFFGEGSRLTVL.

The chain combines TRBV5-1 with TRBJ2-6; no definite D call. Trimming cost V 5 bases and J 1 base, with 7 bases left between them. This CDR3 comprises 14 residues. Germline assignment: CDR1 SGHRS and CDR2 YFSETQ. This CDR3 reads CASRFESGANVLTF. The DNA of the CDR3 is TGCGCCAGCAGATTCGAGTCTGGGGCCAACGTCCTGACTTTC.

This clonotype was seen a few times. The J gene is TRBJ2-7, the V gene TRBV6-5, with 11 nucleotides matching TRBD2. Germline loops: CDR1 MNHEY, CDR2 SVGAGI. The CDR3 covers 15 residues. Losses at the gene ends were 5 bases for V and 3 bases for J; bases not matched to a gene: 6. CDR3 in amino acids: CASSTILAGGYEQYF. The CDR3 DNA is TGTGCCAGCAGTACCATTCTAGCGGGAGGCTACGAGCAGTACTTC.

This sequence joins TRBV7-2 and TRBJ2-2, with TRBD1 as a possible D gene (6 bases). CDR1 and CDR2 (germline): SGHTA, FQGNSA. The CDR3 is 15 amino acids. Trimming stripped 0 bases from V and 5 bases from J, with 10 bases between. CDR3 bases: TGTGCCAGCAGCTTAGCCGTTGGACAGACCGGGGAGCTGTTTTTT. Translating gives CASSLAVGQTGELFF.

There are many counts of this clonotype. The rearrangement uses TRBV12-3 or TRBV12-4 and TRBJ2-2; TRBD1 matches at 11 bases. This CDR3 region has 15 residues. The V gene end was trimmed by 3 bases and the J gene end by 4 bases; junction bases not matched to a gene: 1. CDR3 residues: CASSLGTGGTGELFF. The CDR3 DNA follows: TGTGCCAGCAGTTTGGGGACAGGGGGCACCGGGGAGCTGTTTTTT.

This clonotype has just a few counts. The chain links TRBV19 to TRBJ1-2; 7 positions match TRBD1. The CDR3 loop spans 14 amino acids. CDR1 and CDR2 from the germline V gene are LNHDA and SQIVND (reference sequence). V lost 6 bases to trimming and J lost 3 bases; unmatched junction nucleotides: 7. CDR3 in amino acids: CASSPTGQHYGYTF. The CDR3 DNA follows: TGTGCCAGTAGCCCCACGGGACAGCACTATGGCTACACCTTC.

This clonotype was counted a few times. V is TRBV2 and J is TRBJ1-6; D is perhaps TRBD1 (5 bases). The CDR3 consists of 13 residues. V lost 6 bases, J lost 12 bases, and 15 bases lay in between. CDR1 is SNHLY, CDR2 FYNNEI, per germline. CDR3 sequence reads: CASREGPREPLHF. CDR3 nucleotide sequence: TGTGCCAGCAGAGAGGGGCCCCGGGAACCCCTCCACTTT.

This clonotype came up a few times. This chain joins TRBV20-1 and TRBJ2-2, with D hard to call. Trimming removed 6 bases at V and 5 bases at J, with 16 bases between. This CDR3 has 14 residues. Looked up from germline, CDR1 is DFQATT and CDR2 is SNEGSKA (reference sequence). CDR3 DNA sequence: TGCAGTGCCCCTCCCAATTTTACGACCGGGGAGCTGTTTTTT. Translated: CSAPPNFTTGELFF.

For this clonotype: Sequence at one end of the junction differs from germline and may be a read error. The J gene is TRBJ2-7, the V gene TRBV7-2; D is perhaps TRBD1 (6 bases). This CDR3 is built from 14 residues. Germline lookup yields CDR1 SGHTA and CDR2 FQGNSA. The CDR3 DNA reads TGTGCCAGCACCTTAGGGCAGGGGATCCACGAGCAGTACTTC. Amino acids: CASTLGQGIHEQYF.

The chain carries TRBV4-1 and TRBJ1-4; maybe TRBD1 (5 bases). The CDR3 extends over 15 amino acids. The germline V and J ends were trimmed by 4 bases and 8 bases, with 17 bases remaining between them. Germline values: CDR1 MGHRA, CDR2 YSYEKL. Here the CDR3 DNA reads TGCGCCAGCAGCCGACCTGGGGGGGAACAAGAAAAACTGTTTTTT. It is translated as CASSRPGGEQEKLFF.

This clonotype was counted a few times. V usage is TRBV20-1 and J usage is TRBJ1-1; 10 bases agree with TRBD1. From germline, CDR1 is DFQATT and CDR2 SNEGSKA (reference sequence). Trimming at V came to 3 bases and at J to 4 bases, leaving 8 bases not matched to a gene. The CDR3 is 15 amino acids. In nucleotides, the CDR3 is TGCAGTGCTAGGGCCCGGACAGGGGGTCTCACTGAAGCTTTCTTT. Translating gives CSARARTGGLTEAFF.